These 18 T cell receptor beta chains came from one sample sequenced in a study of T cells in Graves' hyperthyroidism and ophthalmopathy. RNA transcripts served as the template for amplifying TCR beta CDR3 regions. When the TCR CDR3 underwent first-round RT-PCR, the HTBI primer set was used. TCRdb passed the multiplex PCR reads through MiXCR, listing each CDR3 protein once. The repertoire holds some 600,000 distinct CDR3 sequences, 11% to 15% seen once, with 5.8% in the top ten. The specimen sequenced was blood. Every receptor here comes from a woman aged 25 to 39 with Graves' hyperthyroidism that later progressed to Graves' ophthalmopathy.

This clonotype occurred many times. The chain combines TRBV28 with TRBJ1-5; 9 bases line up with TRBD1. CDR1 and CDR2 (germline): MDHEN, SYDVKM. The CDR3 length is 18 residues. After removal of 6 bases from V and 1 base from J, the junction contained 13 bases not matched to a gene. CDR3 protein: CASSLLGTGMWSNQPQHF. The CDR3 DNA is TGTGCCAGCAGCCTGCTAGGGACAGGGATGTGGAGCAATCAGCCCCAGCATTTT.

This clonotype showed up many times. DNA of the CDR3: TGCAGTGCTCCAACCGCGGGTAGCACAGATACGCAGTATTTT. This translates into CSAPTAGSTDTQYF. The gene calls are TRBV20-1 and TRBJ2-3, with a tentative D call TRBD2 (5 bases). The CDR3 is 14 amino acids. V was shortened by 5 bases and J by 0 bases, with 12 bases between the two germline ends. Germline values: CDR1 DFQATT, CDR2 SNEGSKA (reference sequence).

This clonotype was detected many times. This chain joins TRBV6-1 and TRBJ2-1; 12 bases map to TRBD2. V was pared by 4 bases and J by 8 bases, with 9 bases of the junction left unmatched. The CDR3 totals 16 residues. Per germline, CDR1 MNHNS and CDR2 SASEGT. Written as DNA, the CDR3 is TGTGCCAGCAGTGCCCAAACGACTAGCGGGAGCTATGAGCAGTTCTTC. Translated, it gives CASSAQTTSGSYEQFF.

To note about this clonotype: A clone one base away is much larger, so this may be a read error. The chain joins TRBV7-2 to TRBJ1-1; unclear D gene. CDR3 size: 16 residues. Germline-derived CDR1 and CDR2 are SGHTA and FQGNSA. The V end lost 8 bases, the J end lost 4 bases, and 23 bases lay between the germline ends. The CDR3 is CASCPNEPLWGTEAFF. The CDR3, as DNA: TGTGCCAGCTGCCCGAATGAGCCCCTGTGGGGCACTGAAGCTTTCTTT.

This clonotype was counted at least ten times. This chain connects TRBV20-1 to TRBJ2-7; D is undetermined. Per germline, CDR1 DFQATT and CDR2 SNEGSKA (reference sequence). V dropped 3 bases and J dropped 5 bases, with 11 bases sitting between them. This CDR3 has 12 residues. CDR3 loop: CSARVGIDEQYF. In DNA, the CDR3 is TGCAGTGCTAGGGTGGGGATCGACGAGCAGTACTTC.

This clonotype was recorded at least ten times. V usage is TRBV27 and J usage is TRBJ1-6, with D possibly matching TRBD1 (6 bases). Per the germline V gene, CDR1 is MNHEY and CDR2 is SMNVEV (reference sequence). The CDR3 has 13 residues. V was clipped by 6 bases and J by 7 bases, with 10 bases between them. The CDR3 sequence is CASRSGVNSPLHF. The CDR3, as DNA: TGTGCCAGCAGATCAGGGGTAAATTCACCCCTCCACTTT.

This clonotype was seen many times. The V call is TRBV12-3 or TRBV12-4, the J call TRBJ1-2; D possibly corresponds to TRBD1 (5 bases). The CDR3 covers 16 residues. V was clipped by 3 bases and J by 2 bases, with 16 bases between them. CDR3 sequence: CASSFGGTLTNYGYTF. The CDR3 nucleotides read TGTGCCAGCAGTTTTGGAGGGACTCTCACCAACTATGGCTACACCTTC.

The chain joins TRBV7-9 to TRBJ2-2; D may be TRBD1 (6 bases). CDR1 is SEHNR, CDR2 FQNEAQ, per germline (reference sequence). V gave up 5 bases and J gave up 5 bases, with 12 bases separating them. The CDR3 runs 14 residues. In DNA form, the CDR3 reads TGTGCCAGCAGCACCAACAGGGTTACCGGGGAGCTGTTTTTT. This sequence encodes CASSTNRVTGELFF. Looking up the rest from reference TRBV7-9 and TRBJ2-2 gives the full variable domain: DTGVSQNPRHKITKRGQNVTFRCDPISEHNRLYWYRQTLGQGPEFLTYFQNEAQLEKSRLLSDRFSAERPKGSFSTLEIQRTEQGDSAMYLCASSTNRVTGELFFGEGSRLTVL.

This clonotype was seen ten or more times. DNA of the CDR3: TGTGCCAGCGGGGGAACTGACACGACTGAAGCTTTCTTT. Residues: CASGGTDTTEAFF. The chain joins TRBV28 to TRBJ1-1, with a weak D call TRBD1 (5 bases). The CDR3 is 13 residues long. V lost 8 bases and J lost 5, with 15 bases in between. Germline V gene data show CDR1 as MDHEN and CDR2 as SYDVKM. The variable domain in full, with the rest retrieved from reference TRBV28 and TRBJ1-1, is DVKVTQSSRYLVKRTGEKVFLECVQDMDHENMFWYRQDPGLGLRLIYFSYDVKMKEKGDIPEGYSVSREKKERFSLILESASTNQTSMYLCASGGTDTTEAFFGQGTRLTVV.

This clonotype was detected a few times. The V and J genes are TRBV28 and TRBJ2-2, with D unclear. This CDR3 has 12 residues. CDR1 is MDHEN, CDR2 SYDVKM, per germline. The germline V and J ends were trimmed by 6 bases and 6 bases, with 8 bases remaining between them. The CDR3 DNA reads TGTGCCAGCAGGCCGGCCTCCGGGGAGCTGTTTTTT. The encoded protein is CASRPASGELFF.

Comments on this clonotype: One base away lies a much larger clone, so this may be a sequencing read error. This CDR3 reads CAWTPGTSGSTDAQYF. The DNA of the CDR3 is TGTGCCTGGACTCCCGGGACTAGCGGGAGTACAGATGCGCAGTATTTT. The chain employs TRBV30 and TRBJ2-3; 14 bases fit TRBD2. The germline CDR1 and CDR2 sequences are GTSNPN and SVGIG (reference sequence). This CDR3 spans 16 amino acids.

At least ten counts were recorded for this clonotype. The genes are TRBV4-1 and TRBJ2-2; the D is unclear. Per the germline V gene, CDR1 is MGHRA and CDR2 is YSYEKL. The V and J ends lost 2 bases and 6 bases respectively, with 7 bases between them. This CDR3 comprises 13 residues. Written as DNA, the CDR3 is TGCGCCAGCAGCCAACAGGACGCCGGGGAGCTGTTTTTT. It yields the protein CASSQQDAGELFF.

This clonotype was recorded at least ten times. This sequence joins TRBV7-8 and TRBJ1-2; D gene unclear. The germline V gene encodes CDR1 SGHVS and CDR2 FQNEAQ. This CDR3 contains 12 residues. Trimming took off 5 bases at V and 8 bases at J, with 12 bases between the two ends. CDR3 sequence (DNA): TGTGCCAGCAGCCGGAACATAGACGGCTACACCTTC. The encoded protein is CASSRNIDGYTF.

The chain is built from TRBV9 and TRBJ1-3, with 8 bases fitting TRBD1. The CDR3 runs to 12 residues. V lost 9 bases and J lost 3; bases outside the gene matches: 2. CDR1 SGDLS and CDR2 YYNGEE come from the germline V gene. CDR3 coding DNA: TGTGCCACCGGACAGGGTGGAAACACCATATATTTT. Its translation is CATGQGGNTIYF.

This clonotype has at least ten counts. V usage is TRBV3-1 and J usage is TRBJ2-1; 7 positions match TRBD2. The CDR3 extends over 16 amino acids. CDR1 and CDR2 (germline): LGHDT, YNNKEL (reference sequence). The J segment lost 5 bases and the V segment lost 0 bases, leaving 7 bases of the junction unmatched. CDR3 in amino acids: CASSQERLAVNNEQFF. The CDR3 nucleotides are TGTGCCAGCAGCCAAGAACGGCTAGCGGTCAACAATGAGCAGTTCTTC.

V and J are TRBV4-1 and TRBJ1-1, with a possible D match to TRBD1 (5 bases). The germline V gene has CDR1 MGHRA and CDR2 YSYEKL. The CDR3 spans 15 residues. Trimming took off 3 bases at V and 7 bases at J, with 18 bases between the two ends. Written as DNA, the CDR3 is TGCGCCAGCAGCCATCTCCCACAGGTAGCCGGTGAAGCTTTCTTT. Residues: CASSHLPQVAGEAFF.

This clonotype was seen many times. The rearrangement joins TRBV6-1 to TRBJ1-2; possible D gene TRBD1, 5 bases. Germline V gene lookup returns CDR1 MNHNS and CDR2 SASEGT. V dropped 6 bases and J dropped 4 bases, with 15 bases sitting between them. This CDR3 region has 14 residues. The CDR3 DNA reads TGTGCCAGCAGCCCGATGACAGATTCCTATGGCTACACCTTC. Protein product: CASSPMTDSYGYTF.

This clonotype was counted at least ten times. The chain recombines TRBV11-3 with TRBJ2-7, with D perhaps TRBD2 (6 bases). V was pared by 5 bases and J by 5 bases, with 10 bases between. This CDR3 spans 12 amino acids. Per germline, CDR1 SGHNT and CDR2 YENEEA. CDR3 nucleotides: TGTGCCAGCAGCCATGGGGAGGACGAGCAGTACTTC. Amino acid sequence: CASSHGEDEQYF.